Shown below are 30 T cell receptor beta chains from a single sample sequenced in a study of blood T cell repertoires in COVID-19. Only in-frame clones appear in the TCRdb table, and some are missing; sequencing was by immunoSEQ multiplex PCR. The sample records about 150,000 clones, 87% being singletons. Sequenced sample: peripheral blood. The receptors shown here come from a human donor in a cohort sampled during active COVID-19.

This rearrangement joins TRBV4-3 to TRBJ2-7; D may be TRBD1 (6 bases). Trimming cost V 0 bases and J 2 bases, with 8 bases left between them. The CDR3 runs 14 residues. From germline, CDR1 is LGHNA and CDR2 YSLEER. The CDR3 loop reads CASSQETGTYEQYF. CDR3 bases: TGCGCCAGCAGCCAAGAAACAGGGACCTACGAGCAGTACTTC.

The V call is TRBV25-1, the J call TRBJ2-5; weak D call: TRBD2 (6 bases). With 3 bases removed from V and 5 bases from J, the gap between germline ends came to 19 bases. The CDR3 runs 16 residues. Germline CDR1 MGHDK, CDR2 SYGVNS. CDR3 region: CASSDYRKGGWETQYF. The CDR3 DNA reads TGTGCCAGCAGTGATTACCGTAAGGGAGGCTGGGAGACCCAGTACTTC.

This sequence joins TRBV10-1 and TRBJ2-7; 7 bases align to TRBD2. The length of the CDR3 is 14 residues. The germline CDR1 and CDR2 sequences are WNHNN and SYGVQD (reference sequence). V lost 10 bases and J lost 0; bases outside the gene matches: 9. CDR3 residues: CATRASGGSYEQYF. The CDR3 bases are TGCGCCACCCGCGCTAGCGGCGGCTCCTACGAGCAGTACTTC.

The J gene is TRBJ2-3, the V gene TRBV10-3; 7 bases agree with TRBD1. The germline CDR1 and CDR2 sequences are ENHRY and SYGVKD. The ends lost 6 bases at V and 1 base at J; junction bases unmatched: 4. The CDR3 extends over 14 amino acids. The CDR3: CAIRGQVGTDTQYF. The CDR3 DNA reads TGTGCCATCAGAGGACAGGTTGGCACAGATACGCAGTATTTT.

The chain has TRBV7-9 and TRBJ1-6; 7 positions agree with TRBD1. The CDR3 has 14 amino acids. Germline trimming cut 5 bases from V and 10 bases from J; bases unmatched to any gene: 8. Looked up from germline, CDR1 is SEHNR and CDR2 is FQNEAQ (reference sequence). Here the CDR3 DNA reads TGTGCCAGCAGCATGACAGGGTTGGGATCACCCCTCCACTTT. Its protein is CASSMTGLGSPLHF.

Only one count was recorded for this clone. J is TRBJ2-7 and V is TRBV7-9, with 10 bases that match TRBD2. In germline, CDR1 is SEHNR, CDR2 FQNEAQ (reference sequence). V lost 5 bases, J lost 7 bases, and 5 bases stayed unmatched. The CDR3 loop spans 13 amino acids. This chain's CDR3 is CASSTGAGGEQYF. The CDR3 DNA reads TGTGCCAGCAGCACCGGAGCGGGGGGGGAGCAGTACTTC.

J is TRBJ1-1 and V is TRBV27; 8 bases align to TRBD1. The CDR3 covers 18 residues. V was pared by 5 bases and J by 1 base, with 15 bases of the junction left unmatched. CDR1 and CDR2 (germline): MNHEY, SMNVEV (reference sequence). The CDR3 DNA reads as TGTGCCAGCAGTGAACATGACAGGGGAGGGAGTGGGAACACTGAAGCTTTCTTT. Its protein is CASSEHDRGGSGNTEAFF.

The chain employs TRBV16 and TRBJ2-1; a possible D gene is TRBD2 (6 bases). V lost 2 bases and J 2 bases, leaving 13 bases between the germline ends. This CDR3 comprises 16 residues. Germline CDR1 is KGHSY and CDR2 is FQNENV. DNA of the CDR3: TGTGCCAGCAGCCAACCCGGGCGCGGGACCTACAATGAGCAGTTCTTC. Its protein product is CASSQPGRGTYNEQFF.

The chain links TRBV28 to TRBJ2-7; 12 bases line up with TRBD2. This CDR3 spans 18 amino acids. Germline CDR1 MDHEN, CDR2 SYDVKM. V was clipped by 4 bases and J by 2 bases; unmatched bases: 12. The CDR3 DNA reads TGTGCCAGCAGTTCCTCCGGCTCTAGCGGGGGGGACCCCTACGAGCAGTACTTC. Translation gives CASSSSGSSGGDPYEQYF.

The chain joins TRBV6-6 to TRBJ2-3, with TRBD2 matching 11 bases. CDR1 and CDR2 from the germline V gene are MNHNY and SVGAGI (reference sequence). This CDR3 comprises 16 residues. The ends lost 6 bases at V and 0 bases at J; junction bases unmatched: 5. This chain's CDR3 is CASRKGTSGSTDTQYF. Written as DNA, the CDR3 is TGTGCCAGCAGAAAAGGGACTAGCGGTAGCACAGATACGCAGTATTTT.

This clone came up a few times. The V call is TRBV3-1 (or the pseudogene TRBV3-2), the J call TRBJ2-6; D is unclear. This CDR3 spans 11 amino acids. From germline, CDR1 is LGHDT and CDR2 YNNKEL (reference sequence). V was clipped by 1 base and J by 13 bases, with 5 bases between them. As DNA, the CDR3 is TGTGCCAGCAGCCAAGGTCGTGTCCTGACTTTC. Protein sequence: CASSQGRVLTF.

This clone was counted once. CDR3 protein: CASSAPDSYNEQFF. CDR3 nucleotides: TGCGCCAGCAGTGCCCCGGACTCTTACAATGAGCAGTTCTTC. The chain combines TRBV10-1 with TRBJ2-1, with a tentative D call TRBD2 (5 bases). Germline lookup yields CDR1 WNHNN and CDR2 SYGVQD (reference sequence). There are 14 residues in the CDR3. The ends were cut back, 4 bases at V and 4 bases at J, with 11 bases in the middle.

The chain has TRBV6-5 and TRBJ1-6; no clear D gene. The CDR3 is 14 residues long. V lost 4 bases, J lost 5 bases, and 9 bases lay in between. Germline-derived CDR1 and CDR2 are MNHEY and SVGAGI. The CDR3 sequence: CASSWRPDNSPLHF. The DNA of the CDR3 is TGTGCCAGCAGTTGGAGGCCGGATAATTCACCCCTCCACTTT.

As for this clone: Other DNA sequences in this specimen translate into the identical CDR3. The chain combines TRBV19 with TRBJ1-5, with D tentatively TRBD1 (5 bases). Trimming stripped 1 base from V and 6 bases from J, with 7 bases between. This CDR3 has 13 amino acids. Germline lookup yields CDR1 LNHDA and CDR2 SQIVND (reference sequence). The chain's CDR3 is CASSIGQGQPQHF. The CDR3 DNA sequence: TGTGCCAGTAGTATAGGGCAGGGTCAGCCCCAGCATTTT.

V and J are TRBV30 and TRBJ1-2; D gene unclear. This CDR3 is built from 13 residues. With 7 bases removed from V and 1 base from J, the gap between germline ends came to 13 bases. Looked up from germline, CDR1 is GTSNPN and CDR2 is SVGIG (reference sequence). CDR3 DNA sequence: TGTGCCTTAATCCAGATTTATAACTATGGCTACACCTTC. It encodes CALIQIYNYGYTF.

The chain recombines TRBV7-2 with TRBJ2-1; D possibly corresponds to TRBD1 (6 bases). The CDR3 extends over 14 amino acids. V was clipped by 1 base and J by 5 bases, with 9 bases between them. Germline V gene lookup returns CDR1 SGHTA and CDR2 FQGNSA. For the CDR3, the DNA is TGTGCCAGCAGCTTAGACCCAGGGGACAATGAGCAGTTCTTC. Protein sequence: CASSLDPGDNEQFF.

The rearrangement joins TRBV15 to TRBJ1-4; perhaps TRBD1 as D (5 bases). Trimming shortened V by 7 bases and J by 3 bases, and 12 bases separated the two germline ends. This CDR3 spans 14 amino acids. The germline V gene has CDR1 LNHNV and CDR2 YYDKDF (reference sequence). The CDR3 nucleotides read TGTGCCACCAACCAGGGTTTCGCTAATGAAAAACTGTTTTTT. This sequence encodes CATNQGFANEKLFF.

This clone was detected only once. The genes are TRBV12-3 or TRBV12-4 and TRBJ2-7, with D possibly TRBD1 on 6 matching bases. This CDR3 has 13 amino acids. V lost 6 bases and J lost 2, with 11 bases in between. The CDR3 loop is CASSPGQPYEQYF. CDR3 DNA sequence: TGTGCCAGCAGCCCTGGACAGCCCTACGAGCAGTACTTC.

This rearrangement joins TRBV30 to TRBJ2-7; no clear D. The CDR3 totals 12 residues. The germline V and J ends were trimmed by 3 bases and 4 bases, with 10 bases remaining between them. CDR1 and CDR2 from the germline V gene are GTSNPN and SVGIG (reference sequence). As DNA, the CDR3 is TGTGCCTGGAGCCCCCTGTTATACGAGCAGTACTTC. Protein sequence: CAWSPLLYEQYF.

The chain joins TRBV7-2 to TRBJ2-5; D is undetermined. There are 16 residues in the CDR3. Germline assignment: CDR1 SGHTA and CDR2 FQGNSA. V was cut by 5 bases and J by 2 bases, with 18 bases left in between. The CDR3 nucleotides are TGTGCCAGCAGCGTCCTTACCCGGGTAGTTCAAGAGACCCAGTACTTC. Translated: CASSVLTRVVQETQYF.

This clone has a single count. V gene TRBV29-1 combines with J gene TRBJ1-2; 7 bases match TRBD1. CDR1 is SQVTM, CDR2 ANQGSEA, per germline. V lost 6 bases, J lost 3 bases, and 7 bases stayed unmatched. The CDR3 is 13 amino acids. The DNA of the CDR3 is TGCAGCGTGAAGGAGACAGGGTACTATGGCTACACCTTC. It encodes CSVKETGYYGYTF. The variable domain in full, with the rest retrieved from reference TRBV29-1 and TRBJ1-2, is SAVISQKPSRDICQRGTSLTIQCQVDSQVTMMFWYRQQPGQSLTLIATANQGSEATYESGFVIDKFPISRPNLTFSTLTVSNMSPEDSSIYLCSVKETGYYGYTFGSGTRLTVV.

This chain links TRBV11-2 with TRBJ1-1; TRBD1 might be the D (5 bases). The ends were cut back, 0 bases at V and 7 bases at J, with 9 bases in the middle. The CDR3 spans 13 residues. Germline CDR1 and CDR2: SGHAT and FQNNGV. Here the CDR3 DNA reads TGTGCCAGCAGCTTAGACCGGGACTATGAAGCTTTCTTT. It is translated as CASSLDRDYEAFF.

V and J are TRBV9 and TRBJ1-4; D gene ambiguous. The CDR3 extends over 15 amino acids. CDR1 and CDR2 (germline): SGDLS, YYNGEE. Trimming pared 3 bases from V and 13 bases from J, leaving 22 bases between. CDR3 loop: CASSASTIRLAGLFF. The DNA for the CDR3 is TGTGCCAGCAGCGCCTCTACCATTCGGCTGGCGGGACTGTTTTTT.

This clone has just one count. V and J are TRBV29-1 and TRBJ2-3; perhaps TRBD2 as D (5 bases). CDR1 and CDR2 (germline): SQVTM, ANQGSEA. CDR3 length: 15 residues. V was cut by 5 bases and J by 4 bases, with 19 bases left in between. The CDR3 reads CSVSPRAGAADTQYF. The CDR3 region has the DNA TGCAGCGTTTCCCCTCGGGCGGGCGCGGCAGATACGCAGTATTTT.

V and J are TRBV5-1 and TRBJ1-2; D not certain. CDR3 size: 13 residues. Trimming left V 6 bases short and J 10 bases short, with 19 bases between. Per the germline V gene, CDR1 is SGHRS and CDR2 is YFSETQ. CDR3 DNA sequence: TGCGCCAGCACTCCGACCGGGTATCCTGCCTACACCTTC. It encodes CASTPTGYPAYTF.

The chain uses TRBV11-2 and TRBJ2-7; possibly TRBD2 for D (6 bases). Trimming removed 1 base from V and 2 bases from J, with 9 bases in between. The germline V gene has CDR1 SGHAT and CDR2 FQNNGV. CDR3 length: 14 residues. CDR3 in amino acids: CASSLVADTYEQYF. CDR3 DNA: TGTGCCAGCAGCTTAGTAGCGGACACCTACGAGCAGTACTTC.

This rearrangement joins TRBV19 to TRBJ1-4; 8 bases map to TRBD1. V trimming: 1 base; J trimming: 5 bases; junction bases outside the gene matches: 3. The CDR3 spans 15 residues. CDR1 and CDR2 (germline): LNHDA, SQIVND (reference sequence). The DNA for the CDR3 is TGTGCCAGTAGTATAGGGGACAGGCGAAATGAAAAACTGTTTTTT. It codes for CASSIGDRRNEKLFF.

The V call is TRBV9, the J call TRBJ1-1, with no clear D. Germline assignment: CDR1 SGDLS and CDR2 YYNGEE. The CDR3 covers 14 residues. V lost 0 bases and J lost 0, with 6 bases in between. CDR3 DNA sequence: TGTGCCAGCAGCGTAGGGGCCCTGAACACTGAAGCTTTCTTT. The encoded protein is CASSVGALNTEAFF.

The chain couples TRBV24-1 to TRBJ2-1, with TRBD2 matching over 10 bases. The J segment lost 4 bases and the V segment lost 9 bases, leaving 5 bases of the junction unmatched. CDR1 is KGHDR and CDR2 is SFDVKD in the germline V gene. The CDR3 length is 14 residues. Here the CDR3 reads CATSYSGGYNEQFF. CDR3 nucleotides: TGTGCCACCTCGTATAGCGGGGGGTACAATGAGCAGTTCTTC.

The gene calls are TRBV2 and TRBJ2-3; 10 positions agree with TRBD2. This CDR3 is 15 amino acids long. With V trimmed by 5 bases and J by 2 bases, 4 bases remained unmatched. CDR1 and CDR2 from the germline V gene are SNHLY and FYNNEI. The DNA of the CDR3 is TGTGCCAGCAGTACTAGCGGGACAACCACAGATACGCAGTATTTT. This encodes CASSTSGTTTDTQYF.